Each of the 20 T cell receptor beta chains below was sequenced from the same sample in a study of T cell clusters in autoimmune cytopenias. TRB was amplified from about 270 ng of peripheral blood genomic DNA per sample. Multiplex touch-down PCR amplified TRB using TRB-A and TRB-B pools in one tube. TCRdb derives one entry per CDR3 protein from the multiplex PCR reads, leaving out DNA. The specimen's table records roughly 10,000 distinct CDR3 sequences. This sample was also put to use in a study of T cell repertoires in aging, cancer and after chemotherapy.

Material for sequencing was peripheral blood. The source is a human donor in good health.

The chain is built from TRBV19 and TRBJ2-7; absent DNA, TCRdb's TRBD1 call cannot be checked. Germline CDR1 and CDR2: LNHDA and SQIVND (reference sequence). The CDR3 is made up of 12 amino acids. CDR3 amino acids: CASSLTGAEQYF.

This sequence joins TRBV5-6 and TRBJ2-7; TCRdb selects TRBD1, and the lack of DNA leaves this call unchecked. The CDR3 sequence is 15 residues long. CDR1 is SGHDT and CDR2 is YYEEEE in the germline V gene. Here the CDR3 reads CASSLSGTGYYEQYF.

The chain carries TRBV12-3 or TRBV12-4 and TRBJ1-2; TCRdb lists TRBD1, though no DNA is available to test this call. The CDR3 length is 12 residues. CDR3 sequence reads: CASTVTGNGYTF.

This CDR3 reads CASSFGREDYGYTF. J is TRBJ1-2 and V is TRBV5-6. The CDR3 spans 14 residues. Germline V CDR1 and CDR2: SGHDT, YYEEEE.

By frequency, this clonotype registers medium-sized. The chain combines TRBV12-3 or TRBV12-4 with TRBJ2-2; TCRdb calls TRBD1, which cannot be checked without DNA. The CDR3 is 16 residues long. The CDR3: CASSLWQGVNTGELFF.

CDR3: CASTRLPDEQYF. The chain employs TRBV7-9 and TRBJ2-7. Germline loops: CDR1 SEHNR, CDR2 FQNEAQ (reference sequence). The CDR3 is made up of 12 amino acids.

The V gene is TRBV30, the J gene TRBJ2-3. The CDR3 length is 11 residues. Germline assignment: CDR1 GTSNPN and CDR2 SVGIG (reference sequence). The CDR3 loop is CAWSVLDTQYF.

By frequency, this clonotype registers medium-sized. The chain recombines TRBV19 with TRBJ2-6; TCRdb outputs TRBD1, but without DNA this stays unchecked. The CDR3 spans 15 residues. Per germline, CDR1 LNHDA and CDR2 SQIVND (reference sequence). This CDR3 reads CASSIWGAGANVLTF. Full variable domain (remainder filled in from reference TRBV19 and TRBJ2-6): DGGITQSPKYLFRKEGQNVTLSCEQNLNHDAMYWYRQDPGQGLRLIYYSQIVNDFQKGDIAEGYSVSREKKESFPLTVTSAQKNPTAFYLCASSIWGAGANVLTFGAGSRLTVL.

This chain connects TRBV19 to TRBJ1-2; TCRdb gives TRBD1 as the D gene, but with no DNA this cannot be confirmed. The CDR3 runs 17 residues. CDR1 is LNHDA, CDR2 SQIVND, per germline (reference sequence). The CDR3 protein is CASSIPFSRRRQHGYTF.

The rearrangement uses TRBV12-3 or TRBV12-4 and TRBJ1-6; TCRdb reports TRBD1, a call that lacks DNA to check it against. This CDR3 is built from 16 residues. Here the CDR3 reads CASSFSGGTYNSPLHF.

The rearrangement links TRBV5-1 to TRBJ1-1. The CDR3 loop spans 14 amino acids. Looked up from germline, CDR1 is SGHRS and CDR2 is YFSETQ. The CDR3 protein is CASREDLMNTEAFF.

The gene calls are TRBV12-3 or TRBV12-4 and TRBJ1-6; TCRdb calls TRBD1, which cannot be checked without DNA. The CDR3 covers 17 residues. The CDR3 sequence is CASSFQAGDRANSPLHF.

The chain is built from TRBV5-5 and TRBJ2-7; TCRdb indicates TRBD1, and absent DNA this call remains unverified. The CDR3 consists of 15 residues. Looked up from germline, CDR1 is SGHKS and CDR2 is YYEKEE (reference sequence). CDR3 residues: CASSPGAPSSYEQYF.

The chain is built from TRBV15 and TRBJ2-7; TCRdb selects TRBD1, and the lack of DNA leaves this call unchecked. This CDR3 is 14 amino acids long. Germline lookup yields CDR1 LNHNV and CDR2 YYDKDF (reference sequence). This CDR3 is CATSSRDRAYEQYF. Using reference TRBV15 and TRBJ2-7 for the parts outside the CDR3, the full variable domain is DAMVIQNPRYQVTQFGKPVTLSCSQTLNHNVMYWYQQKSSQAPKLLFHYYDKDFNNEADTPDNFQSRRPNTSFCFLDIRSPGLGDTAMYLCATSSRDRAYEQYFGPGTRLTVT.

The rearrangement uses TRBV18 and TRBJ1-1. Germline V gives CDR1 KGHSH, CDR2 LQKENI. The CDR3 is made up of 15 amino acids. This CDR3 reads CASSPGNQANTEAFF.

The chain combines TRBV30 with TRBJ2-7; with no DNA, the TCRdb D assignment of TRBD2 cannot be verified. This CDR3 contains 15 residues. Looked up from germline, CDR1 is GTSNPN and CDR2 is SVGIG (reference sequence). The CDR3 sequence is CAWSVRGPQIYEQYF.

V is TRBV19 and J is TRBJ2-7; TCRdb selects TRBD2, and the lack of DNA leaves this call unchecked. The CDR3 sequence is 13 residues long. CDR1 LNHDA and CDR2 SQIVND come from the germline V gene (reference sequence). This chain's CDR3 is CASSRAGFSEQYF.

The J gene is TRBJ2-7, the V gene TRBV6-1; there is no DNA to check the TCRdb D call of TRBD1. The CDR3 spans 15 residues. Germline assignment: CDR1 MNHNS and CDR2 SASEGT. CDR3 amino acids: CASSERTGTTYEQYF.

V gene TRBV6-1 combines with J gene TRBJ2-2; checking the TCRdb D call of TRBD1 is not possible without DNA. The CDR3 totals 14 residues. The germline V gene has CDR1 MNHNS and CDR2 SASEGT. The CDR3 here is CASAGTEHTGELFF.

V gene TRBV27 combines with J gene TRBJ1-5; TCRdb lists TRBD1, though no DNA is available to test this call. The CDR3 totals 12 residues. From germline, CDR1 is MNHEY and CDR2 SMNVEV (reference sequence). CDR3 in amino acids: CASSGGNLPQHF.